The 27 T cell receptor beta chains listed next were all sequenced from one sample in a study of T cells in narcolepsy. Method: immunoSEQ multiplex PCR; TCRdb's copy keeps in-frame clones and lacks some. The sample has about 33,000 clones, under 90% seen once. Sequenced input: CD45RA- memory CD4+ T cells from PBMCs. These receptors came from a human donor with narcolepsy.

CDR3 protein: CASSLRSAGEKLFF. CDR3 nucleotides: TGTGCCAGCAGCTTAAGGTCCGCAGGGGAAAAACTGTTTTTT. The chain carries TRBV7-9 and TRBJ1-4; D might be TRBD1 (5 bases). V was pared by 2 bases and J by 8 bases, with 12 bases between. The CDR3 sequence is 14 residues long. Germline CDR1 SEHNR, CDR2 FQNEAQ (reference sequence).

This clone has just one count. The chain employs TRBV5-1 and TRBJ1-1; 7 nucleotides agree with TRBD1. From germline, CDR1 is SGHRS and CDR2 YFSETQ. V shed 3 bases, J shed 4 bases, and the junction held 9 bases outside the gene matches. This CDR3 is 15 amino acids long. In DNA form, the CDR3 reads TGCGCCAGCAGCTCAAAGACAGGGAGTGGCACTGAAGCTTTCTTT. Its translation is CASSSKTGSGTEAFF.

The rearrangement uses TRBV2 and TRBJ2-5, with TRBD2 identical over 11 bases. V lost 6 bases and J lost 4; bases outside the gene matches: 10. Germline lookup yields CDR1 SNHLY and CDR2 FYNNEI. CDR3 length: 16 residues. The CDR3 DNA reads TGTGCCAGCAGGAGGGATCTAGCGGGGGGCCGAGAGACCCAGTACTTC. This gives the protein CASRRDLAGGRETQYF. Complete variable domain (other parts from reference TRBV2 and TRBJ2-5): EPEVTQTPSHQVTQMGQEVILRCVPISNHLYFYWYRQILGQKVEFLVSFYNNEISEKSEIFDDQFSVERPDGSNFTLKIRSTKLEDSAMYFCASRRDLAGGRETQYFGPGTRLLVL.

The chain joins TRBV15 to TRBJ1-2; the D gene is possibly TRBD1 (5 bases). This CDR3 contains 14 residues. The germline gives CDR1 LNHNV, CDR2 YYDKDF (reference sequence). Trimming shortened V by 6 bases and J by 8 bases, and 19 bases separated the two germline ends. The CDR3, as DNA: TGTGCCACCAGTAAGACCCGACAGCTATTGGGCTACACCTTC. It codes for CATSKTRQLLGYTF.

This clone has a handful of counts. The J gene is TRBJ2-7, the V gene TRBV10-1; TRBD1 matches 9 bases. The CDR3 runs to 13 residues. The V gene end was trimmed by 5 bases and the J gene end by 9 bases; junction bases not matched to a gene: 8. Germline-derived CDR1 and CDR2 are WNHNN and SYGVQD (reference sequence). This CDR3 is CASSPGQGRRQYV. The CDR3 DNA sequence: TGCGCCAGCAGTCCGGGACAGGGAAGGCGGCAGTACGTC.

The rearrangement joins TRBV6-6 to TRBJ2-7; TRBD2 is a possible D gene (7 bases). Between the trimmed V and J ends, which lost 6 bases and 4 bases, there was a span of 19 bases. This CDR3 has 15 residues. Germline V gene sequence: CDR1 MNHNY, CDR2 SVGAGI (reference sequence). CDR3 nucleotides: TGTGCCAGCAGCCATTCGGCGGGGGCAGGATACGAGCAGTACGTC. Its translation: CASSHSAGAGYEQYV.

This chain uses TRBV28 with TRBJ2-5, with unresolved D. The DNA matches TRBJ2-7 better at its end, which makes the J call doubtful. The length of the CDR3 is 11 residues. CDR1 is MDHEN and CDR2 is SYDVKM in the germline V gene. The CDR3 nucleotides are TGTGCCAGCAGTTTCATCATCGAGCAGTACTTC. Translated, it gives CASSFIIEQYF.

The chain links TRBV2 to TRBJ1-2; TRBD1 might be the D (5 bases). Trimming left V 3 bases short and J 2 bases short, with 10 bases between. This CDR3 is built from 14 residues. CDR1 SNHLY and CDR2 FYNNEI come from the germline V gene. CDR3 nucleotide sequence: TGTGCCAGCAGTGATGCGGGGACCAACTATGGCTACACCTTC. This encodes CASSDAGTNYGYTF.

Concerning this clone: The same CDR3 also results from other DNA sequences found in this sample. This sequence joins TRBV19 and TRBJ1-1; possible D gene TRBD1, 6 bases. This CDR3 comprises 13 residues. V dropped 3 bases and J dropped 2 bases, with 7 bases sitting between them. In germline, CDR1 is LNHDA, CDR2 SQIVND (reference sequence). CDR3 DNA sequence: TGTGCCAGTAGTATCAGGGGCAACACTGAAGCTTTCTTT. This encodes CASSIRGNTEAFF.

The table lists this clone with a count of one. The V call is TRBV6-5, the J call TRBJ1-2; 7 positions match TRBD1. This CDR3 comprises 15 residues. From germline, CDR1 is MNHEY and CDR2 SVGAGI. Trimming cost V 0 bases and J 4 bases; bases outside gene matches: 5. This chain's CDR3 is CASSYSGTVLYGYTF. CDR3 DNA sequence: TGTGCCAGCAGTTACTCCGGGACAGTACTCTATGGCTACACCTTC.

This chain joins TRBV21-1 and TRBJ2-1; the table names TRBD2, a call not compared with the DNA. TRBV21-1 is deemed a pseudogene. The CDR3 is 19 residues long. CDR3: CASSKLANPDGTDYNEQFF. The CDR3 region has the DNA TGTGCCAGCAGCAAGTTGGCAAATCCCGATGGGACTGACTACAATGAGCAGTTCTTC.

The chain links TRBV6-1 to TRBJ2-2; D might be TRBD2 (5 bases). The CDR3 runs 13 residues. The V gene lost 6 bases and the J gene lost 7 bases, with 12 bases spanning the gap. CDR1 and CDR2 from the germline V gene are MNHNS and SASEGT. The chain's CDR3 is CASSSTRGGELFF. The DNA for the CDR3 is TGTGCCAGCAGCTCCACCCGGGGCGGGGAGCTGTTTTTT.

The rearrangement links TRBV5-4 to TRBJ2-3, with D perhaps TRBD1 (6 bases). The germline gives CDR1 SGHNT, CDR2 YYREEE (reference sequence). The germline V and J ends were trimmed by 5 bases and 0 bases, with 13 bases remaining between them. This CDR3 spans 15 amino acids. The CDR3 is CASSPAGASTDTQYF. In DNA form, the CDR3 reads TGTGCCAGCAGTCCGGCAGGGGCTAGCACAGATACGCAGTATTTT.

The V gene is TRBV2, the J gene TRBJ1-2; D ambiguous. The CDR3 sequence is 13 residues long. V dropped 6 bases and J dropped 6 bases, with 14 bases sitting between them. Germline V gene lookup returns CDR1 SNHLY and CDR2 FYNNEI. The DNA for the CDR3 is TGTGCCAGCAGCGCCGCTCAGGTTCATGGCTACACCTTC. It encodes CASSAAQVHGYTF. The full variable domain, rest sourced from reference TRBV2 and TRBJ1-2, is EPEVTQTPSHQVTQMGQEVILRCVPISNHLYFYWYRQILGQKVEFLVSFYNNEISEKSEIFDDQFSVERPDGSNFTLKIRSTKLEDSAMYFCASSAAQVHGYTFGSGTRLTVV.

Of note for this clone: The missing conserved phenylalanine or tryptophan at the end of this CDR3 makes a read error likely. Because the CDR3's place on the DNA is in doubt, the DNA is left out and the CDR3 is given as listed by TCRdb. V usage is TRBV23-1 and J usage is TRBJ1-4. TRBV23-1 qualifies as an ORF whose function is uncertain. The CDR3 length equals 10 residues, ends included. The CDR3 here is CASSQRDEGP.

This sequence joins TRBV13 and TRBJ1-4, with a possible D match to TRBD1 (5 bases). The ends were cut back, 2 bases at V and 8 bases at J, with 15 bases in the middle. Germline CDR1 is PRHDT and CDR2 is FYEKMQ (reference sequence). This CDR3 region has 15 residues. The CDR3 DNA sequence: TGTGCCAGCAGCTTACGGGGCCCAATGGGCGAAAAACTGTTTTTT. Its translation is CASSLRGPMGEKLFF.

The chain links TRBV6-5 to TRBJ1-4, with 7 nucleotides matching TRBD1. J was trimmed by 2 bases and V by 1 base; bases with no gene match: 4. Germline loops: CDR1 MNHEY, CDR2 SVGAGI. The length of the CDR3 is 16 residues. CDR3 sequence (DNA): TGTGCCAGCAGTTACTGGGCGACAGGGACTAATGAAAAACTGTTTTTT. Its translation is CASSYWATGTNEKLFF.

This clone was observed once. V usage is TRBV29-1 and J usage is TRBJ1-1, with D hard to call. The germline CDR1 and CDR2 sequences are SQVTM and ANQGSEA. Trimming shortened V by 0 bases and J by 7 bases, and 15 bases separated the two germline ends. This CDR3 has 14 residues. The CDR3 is CSVEDWGGRNEAFF. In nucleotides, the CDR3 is TGCAGCGTTGAAGACTGGGGTGGTAGAAATGAAGCTTTCTTT.

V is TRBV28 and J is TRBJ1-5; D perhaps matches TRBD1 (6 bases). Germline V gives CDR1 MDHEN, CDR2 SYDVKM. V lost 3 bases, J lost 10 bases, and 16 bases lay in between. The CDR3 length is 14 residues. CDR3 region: CASSFRRQGYPQHF. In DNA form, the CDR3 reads TGTGCCAGCAGTTTCCGCCGTCAGGGGTACCCCCAGCATTTT.

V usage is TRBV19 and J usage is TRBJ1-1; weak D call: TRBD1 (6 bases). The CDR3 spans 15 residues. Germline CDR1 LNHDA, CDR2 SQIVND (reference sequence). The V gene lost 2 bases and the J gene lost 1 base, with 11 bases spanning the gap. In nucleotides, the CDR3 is TGTGCCAGTAGTATACTCCTGACAGGGAACACTGAAGCTTTCTTT. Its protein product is CASSILLTGNTEAFF.

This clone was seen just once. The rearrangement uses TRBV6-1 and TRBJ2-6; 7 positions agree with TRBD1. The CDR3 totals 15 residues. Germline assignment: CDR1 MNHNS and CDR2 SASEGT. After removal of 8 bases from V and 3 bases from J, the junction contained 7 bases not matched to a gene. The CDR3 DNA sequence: TGTGCCAGCCAAGAGGGGGCGAATGGGGCCAACGTCCTGACTTTC. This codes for CASQEGANGANVLTF.

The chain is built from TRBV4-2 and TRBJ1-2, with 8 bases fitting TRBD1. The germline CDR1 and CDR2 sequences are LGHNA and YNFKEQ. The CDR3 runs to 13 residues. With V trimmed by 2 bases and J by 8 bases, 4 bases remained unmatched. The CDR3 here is CASSQSTGEGYTF. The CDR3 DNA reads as TGTGCCAGCAGCCAATCGACAGGGGAAGGCTACACCTTC.

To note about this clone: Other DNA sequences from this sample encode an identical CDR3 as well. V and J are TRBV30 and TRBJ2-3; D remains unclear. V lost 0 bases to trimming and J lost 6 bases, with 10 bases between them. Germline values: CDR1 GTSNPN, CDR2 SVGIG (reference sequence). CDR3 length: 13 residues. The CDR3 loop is CAWSVKGSDTQYF. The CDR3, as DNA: TGTGCCTGGAGTGTGAAGGGATCGGATACGCAGTATTTT.

The CDR3 DNA reads as TGTGCCAGCAGTTACCAGGGGCAGGCTGGTGGCTACACCTTC. It specifies CASSYQGQAGGYTF. The rearrangement uses TRBV6-5 and TRBJ1-2; the D gene is possibly TRBD1 (6 bases). Trimming shortened V by 2 bases and J by 7 bases, and 14 bases separated the two germline ends. Germline V lookup: CDR1 MNHEY, CDR2 SVGAGI. The CDR3 has 14 amino acids.

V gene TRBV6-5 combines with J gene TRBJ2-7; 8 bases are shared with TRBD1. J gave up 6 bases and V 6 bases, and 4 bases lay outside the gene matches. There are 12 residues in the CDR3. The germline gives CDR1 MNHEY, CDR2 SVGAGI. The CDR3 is CASSETGVEQYV. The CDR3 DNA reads TGTGCCAGCAGCGAGACAGGGGTCGAGCAGTACGTC.

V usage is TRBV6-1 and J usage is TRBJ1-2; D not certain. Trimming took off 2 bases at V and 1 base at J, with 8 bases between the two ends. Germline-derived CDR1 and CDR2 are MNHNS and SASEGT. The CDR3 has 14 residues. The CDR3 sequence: CASSESYVNYGYTF. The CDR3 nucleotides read TGTGCCAGCAGTGAATCTTACGTTAACTATGGCTACACCTTC.

DNA for the CDR3: TGTGCCAGCAGCCGGGGGCGGACCATACGGACTAACTATGGCTACACCTTC. Its translation: CASSRGRTIRTNYGYTF. The chain uses TRBV7-9 and TRBJ1-2; the D gene is possibly TRBD1 (6 bases). The V end lost 5 bases, the J end lost 0 bases, and 19 bases lay between the germline ends. The CDR3 is made up of 17 amino acids. From germline, CDR1 is SEHNR and CDR2 FQNEAQ (reference sequence).